This TCR beta chain was profiled in a study of human T cells and chemical hapten exposure. Regarding time point: patch test 2, 6 weeks after DPC sensitization. Treatment indicated: therapeutic diphenylcyclopropenone sensitization with weekly scalp DPC. V lost 5 bases to trimming and J lost 3 bases, with 7 bases between them. The CDR3 totals 13 residues. The V gene's germline CDR1 is SGHTA and CDR2 FQGTGA. This clonotype was counted ten times or more. TCRdb re-called the RACE reads through MiXCR, storing one row per CDR3 protein. The profile shows about 80,000 distinct CDR3 sequences, roughly a tenth of them singletons.

The sequencing used whole blood, collected in connection with sensitization to the hapten diphenylcyclopropenone (DPC). This sequence joins TRBV7-3 and TRBJ1-4; D call uncertain. This TCR was recovered from a woman younger than 45 with alopecia areata. Some clones in this sample may be carry-over from other donors' samples. The DNA for the CDR3 is TGTGCCAGCAGCGCCCAGCCTAATGAAAAACTGTTTTTT. It encodes CASSAQPNEKLFF.